The rows below give T cell receptor beta chains drawn from one sample of a study of shared clonotypes between healthy human individuals. Libraries were prepared by immunoSEQ multiplex PCR; TCRdb keeps only in-frame clonotypes and omits some of them. This sample yields 2 million to 2.5 million clones, of which roughly 95% are seen a single time; around 0.13% belongs to the top ten. Sequencing was carried out using naive CD4+ T cells sorted from blood. The receptors were gathered from a man aged 18 to 30 in good health. The CDR3 runs from the conserved cysteine through the conserved F or W. The D gene is left open where the match is weak. Clone size is shown for a subset of rows, as once, few, many or a class of expanded clone.

clone_size,v_call,d_call,j_call,cdr3_aa,cdr3_nt
-,TRBV7-8,TRBD2,TRBJ2-1,CASTYPFFGGGPYNEQFF,TGTGCCAGCACCTATCCCTTTTTTGGCGGGGGGCCATACAATGAGCAGTTCTTC
few,TRBV20-1,-,TRBJ2-5,CSARLETQYF,TGCAGTGCTAGACTCGAGACCCAGTACTTC
-,TRBV9,-,TRBJ2-3,CAIPRPDTQYF,TGTGCCATCCCCCGCCCAGATACGCAGTATTTT
-,TRBV28,TRBD1,TRBJ1-1,CASTPPGTGIAKAFF,TGTGCCAGCACCCCTCCCGGGACAGGGATTGCAAAAGCTTTCTTT
-,TRBV6-6,TRBD1,TRBJ2-1,CASSTGQVFGEQFF,TGTGCCAGCAGTACGGGACAGGTGTTTGGTGAGCAGTTCTTC
-,TRBV30,-,TRBJ2-5,CAWITRGQETQYF,TGTGCCTGGATAACCAGGGGCCAAGAGACCCAGTACTTC
-,TRBV6-1,-,TRBJ1-3,CASWLTGFGGNTIYF,TGTGCCAGCTGGCTCACAGGGTTCGGTGGAAACACCATATATTTT
-,TRBV10-1,-,TRBJ2-2,CASKRVRENTGELFF,TGCGCCAGCAAACGTGTCAGAGAGAACACCGGGGAGCTGTTTTTT
-,TRBV7-8,TRBD1,TRBJ1-6,CASSPRQGSSYNSPLHF,TGTGCCAGCAGCCCGCGACAGGGAAGCTCCTATAATTCACCCCTCCACTTT
-,TRBV5-1,-,TRBJ2-3,CASSLGSVSTDTQYF,TGCGCCAGCAGCTTGGGGTCGGTTTCTACAGATACGCAGTATTTT
-,TRBV19,-,TRBJ1-5,CASSSIGNQPQHF,TGTGCCAGTAGTAGCATCGGCAATCAGCCCCAGCATTTT
-,TRBV30,-,TRBJ1-2,CAWSARGYTF,TGTGCCTGGAGTGCGCGTGGCTACACCTTC
once,TRBV21-1,-,TRBJ2-7,CAGRQAYEQYF,TGTGCCGGCAGACAGGCTTACGAGCAGTACTTC